The next 31 T cell receptor beta chains were all read from a single sample in a study of blood T cell repertoires in COVID-19. The table came from immunoSEQ multiplex PCR; TCRdb's copy has only in-frame clones and leaves some out. There are 100,000 or so clones in the sample; around 87% occur only once, and just under 20% lies in the top ten. The sequencing sample was made of peripheral blood. Receptor source: a human donor in a cohort sampled during active COVID-19.

This sequence joins TRBV11-2 and TRBJ2-1; maybe TRBD2 (6 bases). Between the trimmed V and J ends, which lost 4 bases and 1 base, there was a span of 11 bases. The CDR3 length is 15 residues. From germline, CDR1 is SGHAT and CDR2 FQNNGV. The CDR3, as DNA: TGTGCCAGCAGCTATAGCGGATCATCCTACAATGAGCAGTTCTTC. Its protein is CASSYSGSSYNEQFF.

The genes are TRBV6-1 and TRBJ1-6; D call uncertain. Trimming took 2 bases from V and 1 from J, leaving 6 bases between them. This CDR3 has 15 amino acids. Germline-derived CDR1 and CDR2 are MNHNS and SASEGT. Here the CDR3 DNA reads TGTGCCAGCAGTGAACGGGATTCCTATAATTCACCCCTCCACTTT. Its protein is CASSERDSYNSPLHF.

This sequence joins TRBV5-6 and TRBJ2-7; D call uncertain. Trimming left V 5 bases short and J 6 bases short, with 12 bases between. The CDR3 has 12 residues. Germline V gene data show CDR1 as SGHDT and CDR2 as YYEEEE. The CDR3 coding sequence is TGTGCCAGCAGTCTCCGACTTTTCGAGCAGTACTTC. It is translated as CASSLRLFEQYF.

This chain joins TRBV3-1 (or the pseudogene TRBV3-2) and TRBJ1-1, with a weak D call TRBD1 (6 bases). Trimming left V 3 bases short and J 4 bases short, with 12 bases between. Germline V CDR1 and CDR2: LGHDT, YNNKEL (reference sequence). The CDR3 is 14 residues long. The CDR3 DNA reads TGTGCCAGCAGCCAGCGCGGGGGCGGCACTGAAGCTTTCTTT. Protein product: CASSQRGGGTEAFF.

V gene TRBV7-9 combines with J gene TRBJ2-1; 11 bases map to TRBD2. The germline V gene encodes CDR1 SEHNR and CDR2 FQNEAQ (reference sequence). This CDR3 has 15 residues. V lost 5 bases, J lost 8 bases, and 8 bases stayed unmatched. CDR3 in amino acids: CASSPGTSGRDEQFF. CDR3 in DNA: TGTGCCAGCAGCCCCGGGACTAGCGGTCGCGATGAGCAGTTCTTC.

The chain couples TRBV6-6 to TRBJ2-7; no clear D gene. The V end was cut by 5 bases, the J end by 3 bases, with 14 bases between. The CDR3 loop spans 14 amino acids. Germline V CDR1 and CDR2: MNHNY, SVGAGI (reference sequence). The CDR3 spells CASSPRVLHYEQYF. The CDR3 region has the DNA TGTGCCAGCAGTCCCCGAGTCTTGCACTACGAGCAGTACTTC.

V usage is TRBV4-1 and J usage is TRBJ1-5; D is unresolved. In germline, CDR1 is MGHRA, CDR2 YSYEKL. V lost 0 bases, J lost 0 bases, and 12 bases lay in between. The CDR3 is made up of 17 amino acids. CDR3 sequence: CASSQEVQDYSNQPQHF. The CDR3 bases are TGCGCCAGCAGCCAAGAGGTTCAGGACTATAGCAATCAGCCCCAGCATTTT.

The chain is built from TRBV6-4 and TRBJ1-5, with D perhaps TRBD1 (5 bases). CDR1 is MRHNA, CDR2 SNTAGT, per germline. There are 13 residues in the CDR3. V gave up 6 bases and J gave up 6 bases, with 12 bases separating them. The CDR3 sequence: CASSRDLGQPQHF. CDR3 nucleotide sequence: TGTGCCAGCAGCCGGGACTTAGGTCAGCCCCAGCATTTT.

The chain has TRBV28 and TRBJ2-2; 11 bases line up with TRBD2. There are 15 residues in the CDR3. Germline V gene lookup returns CDR1 MDHEN and CDR2 SYDVKM. The ends lost 6 bases at V and 8 bases at J; junction bases unmatched: 8. This chain's CDR3 is CASSSSGRPVGELFF. The CDR3 coding sequence is TGTGCCAGCAGCTCTAGCGGGAGGCCCGTAGGGGAGCTGTTTTTT. Using reference TRBV28 and TRBJ2-2 for the parts outside the CDR3, the full variable domain is DVKVTQSSRYLVKRTGEKVFLECVQDMDHENMFWYRQDPGLGLRLIYFSYDVKMKEKGDIPEGYSVSREKKERFSLILESASTNQTSMYLCASSSSGRPVGELFFGEGSRLTVL.

The V call is TRBV11-2, the J call TRBJ2-1; TRBD2 agrees at 12 bases. This CDR3 is built from 15 residues. Germline V lookup: CDR1 SGHAT, CDR2 FQNNGV. J lost 14 bases, V lost 1 base, and 9 bases had no gene match. The DNA of the CDR3 is TGTGCCAGCAGCTTAGGGCTAGCGGGAGGGCTAGAAGAGTTCTTC. The encoded protein is CASSLGLAGGLEEFF.

V and J are TRBV5-6 and TRBJ2-1; TRBD2 matches at 7 bases. Germline values: CDR1 SGHDT, CDR2 YYEEEE. The CDR3 covers 15 residues. J gave up 7 bases and V 3 bases, and 10 bases lay outside the gene matches. The chain's CDR3 is CASSWDREGLNEQFF. CDR3 nucleotide sequence: TGTGCCAGCAGCTGGGATAGGGAGGGGTTAAATGAGCAGTTCTTC.

This clone came up a few times. CDR3 in DNA: TGTGCCAGCAGCTTGGGTTCGGGGGGCCATGGCTACACCTTC. This translates into CASSLGSGGHGYTF. The chain uses TRBV7-9 and TRBJ1-2; maybe TRBD1 (6 bases). This CDR3 contains 14 residues. The V and J ends lost 3 bases and 6 bases respectively, with 14 bases between them. Germline CDR1 and CDR2: SEHNR and FQNEAQ (reference sequence). The whole variable domain, filled in from reference TRBV7-9 and TRBJ1-2, reads DTGVSQNPRHKITKRGQNVTFRCDPISEHNRLYWYRQTLGQGPEFLTYFQNEAQLEKSRLLSDRFSAERPKGSFSTLEIQRTEQGDSAMYLCASSLGSGGHGYTFGSGTRLTVV.

V is TRBV5-4 and J is TRBJ2-7, with D unresolved. The CDR3 runs 13 residues. V gave up 0 bases and J gave up 4 bases, with 8 bases separating them. Germline V gene lookup returns CDR1 SGHNT and CDR2 YYREEE (reference sequence). The CDR3 region is CASSLARSYEQYF. For the CDR3, the DNA is TGTGCCAGCAGCTTGGCCCGGAGTTACGAGCAGTACTTC.

The chain carries TRBV2 and TRBJ2-1; 10 positions agree with TRBD1. Trimming removed 4 bases from V and 4 bases from J; junction bases left unmatched: 1. Germline assignment: CDR1 SNHLY and CDR2 FYNNEI. The CDR3 totals 14 residues. CDR3 nucleotide sequence: TGTGCCAGCAGTGGGGACAGGGGATACAATGAGCAGTTCTTC. Protein: CASSGDRGYNEQFF.

This clone appeared a few times. The chain carries TRBV2 and TRBJ2-2; D is unclear. Trimming shortened V by 4 bases and J by 6 bases, and 6 bases separated the two germline ends. The CDR3 extends over 12 amino acids. Germline CDR1 is SNHLY and CDR2 is FYNNEI. Here the CDR3 reads CASSVEPGELFF. Written as DNA, the CDR3 is TGTGCCAGCAGTGTGGAGCCCGGGGAGCTGTTTTTT.

The chain uses TRBV2 and TRBJ1-3; the D gene is possibly TRBD1 (5 bases). Germline loops: CDR1 SNHLY, CDR2 FYNNEI. V lost 0 bases and J 4 bases, leaving 10 bases between the germline ends. The CDR3 sequence is 15 residues long. This CDR3 is CASSEAWGSGNTIYF. The CDR3 region has the DNA TGTGCCAGCAGTGAAGCGTGGGGCTCCGGAAACACCATATATTTT.

This clone was seen only once. The rearrangement joins TRBV29-1 to TRBJ2-1, with 11 nucleotides matching TRBD2. The J segment lost 7 bases and the V segment lost 3 bases, leaving 5 bases of the junction unmatched. Germline-derived CDR1 and CDR2 are SQVTM and ANQGSEA. This CDR3 comprises 14 residues. CDR3 sequence (DNA): TGCAGCGTTGATACTAGCGGGAGCGGGAATGAGCAGTTCTTC. This codes for CSVDTSGSGNEQFF.

V is TRBV28 and J is TRBJ2-1, with 13 bases identical to TRBD2. Germline V CDR1 and CDR2: MDHEN, SYDVKM. This CDR3 contains 17 residues. V trimming: 6 bases; J trimming: 4 bases; junction bases outside the gene matches: 9. The CDR3 is CASSPELGLAGYNEQFF. The CDR3 DNA reads TGTGCCAGCAGCCCGGAATTGGGACTAGCGGGGTACAATGAGCAGTTCTTC.

The CDR3 DNA follows: TGTGCCAGCAGCTTAGCGTTGCAGTACTCCTACGAGCAGTACTTC. Translating gives CASSLALQYSYEQYF. The chain links TRBV7-8 to TRBJ2-7; D call uncertain. The CDR3 consists of 15 residues. Germline V gene data show CDR1 as SGHVS and CDR2 as FQNEAQ. The germline V and J ends were trimmed by 0 bases and 0 bases, with 9 bases remaining between them.

The gene calls are TRBV3-1 (or the pseudogene TRBV3-2) and TRBJ1-5; no clear D. The V gene's germline CDR1 is LGHDT and CDR2 YNNKEL (reference sequence). Trimming removed 4 bases at V and 4 bases at J, with 8 bases between. This CDR3 has 13 residues. CDR3 in DNA: TGTGCCAGCAGCCCAGACCTAAATCAGCCCCAGCATTTT. Translating it yields CASSPDLNQPQHF.

J is TRBJ2-1 and V is TRBV3-1 (or the pseudogene TRBV3-2); 10 bases are a match to TRBD2. CDR1 and CDR2 from the germline V gene are LGHDT and YNNKEL (reference sequence). With V trimmed by 1 base and J by 8 bases, 5 bases remained unmatched. The CDR3 length is 15 residues. DNA for the CDR3: TGTGCCAGCAGCCAAGCGCTAGCGGGAGTGGATGAGCAGTTCTTC. It encodes CASSQALAGVDEQFF.

The rearrangement links TRBV28 to TRBJ1-2; possible D gene TRBD1, 6 bases. The CDR3 runs to 14 residues. V was shortened by 6 bases and J by 8 bases, with 19 bases between the two germline ends. Germline CDR1 reads MDHEN; CDR2 reads SYDVKM. CDR3 bases: TGTGCCAGCAGCCCATTACGGGGGGCGCGGGGCTACACCTTC. Its protein product is CASSPLRGARGYTF.

The V call is TRBV4-1, the J call TRBJ2-1; 15 bases are a match to TRBD2. Trimming took 3 bases from V and 8 from J; bases not matched to a gene: 8. CDR3 length equals 17 residues. CDR1 is MGHRA and CDR2 is YSYEKL in the germline V gene. This CDR3 reads CASSQDTGLAGGHEQFF. The CDR3 coding sequence is TGCGCCAGCAGCCAGGATACGGGACTAGCGGGAGGACATGAGCAGTTCTTC.

With regard to this clone: One junction end disagrees with the germline gene, perhaps due to a read error. The V call is TRBV7-2, the J call TRBJ2-3; 7 nucleotides line up with TRBD2. Germline CDR1 SGHTA, CDR2 FQGNSA. This CDR3 region has 15 residues. The CDR3 region is CASTLAGLGTDTQYF. The CDR3 DNA sequence: TGTGCCAGCACCTTAGCGGGCCTTGGCACAGATACGCAGTATTTT.

The V call is TRBV18, the J call TRBJ1-2, with D possibly being TRBD1 (5 bases). The length of the CDR3 is 13 residues. Trimming stripped 2 bases from V and 3 bases from J, with 7 bases between. CDR1 and CDR2 (germline): KGHSH, LQKENI. This chain's CDR3 is CASSPEQDYGYTF. The DNA for the CDR3 is TGTGCCAGCTCACCAGAACAGGACTATGGCTACACCTTC.

The rearrangement links TRBV7-8 to TRBJ1-5, with 8 bases that match TRBD1. Germline CDR1 is SGHVS and CDR2 is FQNEAQ. V lost 6 bases and J lost 7; bases outside the gene matches: 5. This CDR3 comprises 13 residues. For the CDR3, the DNA is TGTGCCAGCAGATCACAGGGGGAGCAGCCCCAGCATTTT. Encoded protein: CASRSQGEQPQHF.

The rearrangement uses TRBV19 and TRBJ2-1, with 8 positions matching TRBD2. CDR1 and CDR2 from the germline V gene are LNHDA and SQIVND (reference sequence). The V segment lost 6 bases and the J segment 5 bases; nucleotides outside the gene matches: 9. The CDR3 loop spans 15 amino acids. CDR3 sequence: CASRQSGSFDNEQFF. The CDR3 DNA is TGTGCCAGTAGGCAAAGCGGGAGCTTCGACAATGAGCAGTTCTTC.

CDR3 loop: CASDLADYNEQFF. The CDR3 DNA sequence: TGTGCCAGCGATTTGGCGGACTACAATGAGCAGTTCTTC. This chain joins TRBV2 and TRBJ2-1; no reliable D call. CDR3 size: 13 residues. CDR1 is SNHLY and CDR2 is FYNNEI in the germline V gene. V was clipped by 8 bases and J by 3 bases, with 11 bases between them.

This clone has at least ten counts. The chain is built from TRBV19 and TRBJ2-5, with 7 bases that match TRBD1. CDR3 length: 12 residues. The germline CDR1 and CDR2 sequences are LNHDA and SQIVND (reference sequence). V was clipped by 9 bases and J by 1 base; unmatched bases: 2. The CDR3 spells CASWDSQETQYF. The CDR3 DNA reads as TGTGCCAGCTGGGACAGCCAAGAGACCCAGTACTTC. Full variable domain (rest looked up from reference TRBV19 and TRBJ2-5): DGGITQSPKYLFRKEGQNVTLSCEQNLNHDAMYWYRQDPGQGLRLIYYSQIVNDFQKGDIAEGYSVSREKKESFPLTVTSAQKNPTAFYLCASWDSQETQYFGPGTRLLVL.

This rearrangement joins TRBV3-1 (or the pseudogene TRBV3-2) to TRBJ1-1; no definite D call. The CDR3 is 14 amino acids. V was pared by 0 bases and J by 1 base, with 6 bases between. Germline V lookup: CDR1 LGHDT, CDR2 YNNKEL (reference sequence). CDR3: CASSQDPGNTEAFF. In nucleotides, the CDR3 is TGTGCCAGCAGCCAAGATCCAGGGAACACTGAAGCTTTCTTT.

The chain joins TRBV28 to TRBJ1-5; D gene ambiguous. Germline lookup yields CDR1 MDHEN and CDR2 SYDVKM. CDR3 length: 16 residues. With 2 bases removed from V and 5 bases from J, the gap between germline ends came to 16 bases. The DNA of the CDR3 is TGTGCCAGCAGTTTAAGTAGTGACACAGTAGATCAGCCCCAGCATTTT. Protein product: CASSLSSDTVDQPQHF.